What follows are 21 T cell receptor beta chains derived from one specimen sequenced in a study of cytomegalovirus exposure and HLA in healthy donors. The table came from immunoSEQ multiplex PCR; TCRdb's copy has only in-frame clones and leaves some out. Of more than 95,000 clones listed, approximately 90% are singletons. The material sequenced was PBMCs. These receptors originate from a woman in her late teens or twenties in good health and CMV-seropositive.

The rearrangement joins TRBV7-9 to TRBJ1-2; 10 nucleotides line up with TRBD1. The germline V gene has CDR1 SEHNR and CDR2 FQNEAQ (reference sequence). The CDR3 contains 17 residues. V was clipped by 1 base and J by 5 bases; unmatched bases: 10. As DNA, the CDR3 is TGTGCCAGCAGCTTAGATAACCGGGACAGGGGTGGGTATGGCTACACCTTC. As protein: CASSLDNRDRGGYGYTF.

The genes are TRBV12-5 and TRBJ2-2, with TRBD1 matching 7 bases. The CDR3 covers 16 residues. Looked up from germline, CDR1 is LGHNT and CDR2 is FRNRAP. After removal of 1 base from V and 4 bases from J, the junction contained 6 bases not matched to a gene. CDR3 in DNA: TGTGCTAGTGGTTTGGGACAGGGAAAATCCACCGGGGAGCTGTTTTTT. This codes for CASGLGQGKSTGELFF.

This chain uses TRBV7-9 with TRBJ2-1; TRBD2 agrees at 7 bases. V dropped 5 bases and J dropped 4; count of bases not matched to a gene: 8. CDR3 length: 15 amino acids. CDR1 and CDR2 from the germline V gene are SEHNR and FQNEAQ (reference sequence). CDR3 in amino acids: CASSPWGGSYNEQFF. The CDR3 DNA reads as TGTGCCAGCAGCCCCTGGGGAGGGTCGTACAATGAGCAGTTCTTC.

The CDR3 DNA reads TGTGCCAGCACCCTACTCTACGAGCAGTACTTC. Protein product: CASTLLYEQYF. The V call is TRBV2, the J call TRBJ2-7; the D is unclear. CDR1 SNHLY and CDR2 FYNNEI come from the germline V gene. V was pared by 7 bases and J by 3 bases, with 7 bases between. There are 11 residues in the CDR3.

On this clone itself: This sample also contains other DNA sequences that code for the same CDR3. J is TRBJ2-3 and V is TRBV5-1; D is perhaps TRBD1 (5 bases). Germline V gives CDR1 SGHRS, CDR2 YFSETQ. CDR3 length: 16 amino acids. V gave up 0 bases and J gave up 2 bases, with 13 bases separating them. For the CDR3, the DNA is TGCGCCAGCAGCTTGGGGTCGACAGCGATCACAGATACGCAGTATTTT. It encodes CASSLGSTAITDTQYF.

The CDR3 region is CASSLHPVAATDTQYF. In DNA, the CDR3 is TGTGCCAGCAGCCTCCACCCGGTGGCGGCTACAGATACGCAGTATTTT. The chain has TRBV11-2 and TRBJ2-3; D is unresolved. V gave up 5 bases and J gave up 3 bases, with 18 bases separating them. The CDR3 loop spans 16 amino acids. Germline-derived CDR1 and CDR2 are SGHAT and FQNNGV.

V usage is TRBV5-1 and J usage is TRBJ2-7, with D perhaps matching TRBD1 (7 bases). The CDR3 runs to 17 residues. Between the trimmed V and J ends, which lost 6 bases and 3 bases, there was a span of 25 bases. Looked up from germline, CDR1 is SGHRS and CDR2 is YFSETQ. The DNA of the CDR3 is TGCGCCAGCAAGGGGGCAGGGGTTTTAAGGAGGGGCTACGAGCAGTACTTC. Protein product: CASKGAGVLRRGYEQYF.

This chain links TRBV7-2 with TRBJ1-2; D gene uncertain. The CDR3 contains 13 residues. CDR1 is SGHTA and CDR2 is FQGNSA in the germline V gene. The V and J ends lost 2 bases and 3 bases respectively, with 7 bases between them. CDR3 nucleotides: TGTGCCAGCAGCTTACCCGGGGACTATGGCTACACCTTC. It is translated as CASSLPGDYGYTF.

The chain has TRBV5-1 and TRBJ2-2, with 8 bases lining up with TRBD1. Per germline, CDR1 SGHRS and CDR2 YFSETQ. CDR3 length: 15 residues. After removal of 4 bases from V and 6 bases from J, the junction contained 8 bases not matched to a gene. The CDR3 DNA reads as TGCGCCAGCAGCACCGGACAGGGTCGGCCCGGGGAGCTGTTTTTT. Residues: CASSTGQGRPGELFF.

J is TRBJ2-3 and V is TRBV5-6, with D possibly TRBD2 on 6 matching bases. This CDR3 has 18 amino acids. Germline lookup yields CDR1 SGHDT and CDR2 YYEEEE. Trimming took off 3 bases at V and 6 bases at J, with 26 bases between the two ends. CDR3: CASSSVRYGRPRGDTQYF. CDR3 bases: TGTGCCAGCAGCTCCGTTCGTTATGGGAGGCCCCGGGGGGATACGCAGTATTTT. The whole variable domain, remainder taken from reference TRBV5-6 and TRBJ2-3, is DAGVTQSPTHLIKTRGQQVTLRCSPKSGHDTVSWYQQALGQGPQFIFQYYEEEERQRGNFPDRFSGHQFPNYSSELNVNALLLGDSALYLCASSSVRYGRPRGDTQYFGPGTRLTVL.

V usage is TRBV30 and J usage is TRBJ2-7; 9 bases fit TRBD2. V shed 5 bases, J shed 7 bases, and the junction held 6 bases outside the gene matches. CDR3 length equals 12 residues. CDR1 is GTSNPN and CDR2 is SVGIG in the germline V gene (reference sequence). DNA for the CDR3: TGTGCCTGGGTTAGCGGGAGCCGAGAGCAGTACTTC. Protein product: CAWVSGSREQYF.

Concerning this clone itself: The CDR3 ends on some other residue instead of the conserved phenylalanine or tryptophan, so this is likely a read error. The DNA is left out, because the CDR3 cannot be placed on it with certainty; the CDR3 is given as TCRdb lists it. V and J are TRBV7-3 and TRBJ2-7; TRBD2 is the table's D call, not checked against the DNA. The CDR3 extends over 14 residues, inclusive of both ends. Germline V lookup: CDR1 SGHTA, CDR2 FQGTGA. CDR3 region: CASSLRVASGPQRL.

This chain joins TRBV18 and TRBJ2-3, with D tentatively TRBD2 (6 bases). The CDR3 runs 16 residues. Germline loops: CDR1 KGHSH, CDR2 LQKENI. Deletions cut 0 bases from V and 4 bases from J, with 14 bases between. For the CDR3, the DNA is TGTGCCAGCTCACCACCCCGGGGCGGAGGGGCAGATACGCAGTATTTT. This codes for CASSPPRGGGADTQYF. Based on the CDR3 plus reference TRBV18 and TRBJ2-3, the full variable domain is NAGVMQNPRHLVRRRGQEARLRCSPMKGHSHVYWYRQLPEEGLKFMVYLQKENIIDESGMPKERFSAEFPKEGPSILRIQQVVRGDSAAYFCASSPPRGGGADTQYFGPGTRLTVL.

The CDR3 DNA sequence: TGCGCCAGCAGCTTGGCGACTAGCGGGGCAGAGACCCAGTACTTC. Its translation is CASSLATSGAETQYF. The V and J genes are TRBV5-1 and TRBJ2-5, with TRBD2 identical over 11 bases. Trimming at V came to 0 bases and at J to 4 bases, leaving 2 bases not matched to a gene. Germline-derived CDR1 and CDR2 are SGHRS and YFSETQ. This CDR3 spans 15 amino acids.

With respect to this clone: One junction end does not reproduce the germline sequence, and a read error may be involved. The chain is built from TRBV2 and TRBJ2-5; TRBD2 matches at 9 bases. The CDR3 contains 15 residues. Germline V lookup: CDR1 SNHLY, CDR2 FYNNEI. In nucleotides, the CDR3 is TGTGCCAGCAGTGTAGGGACTAGCACACAAGAGGCCCAGTACTTC. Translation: CASSVGTSTQEAQYF.

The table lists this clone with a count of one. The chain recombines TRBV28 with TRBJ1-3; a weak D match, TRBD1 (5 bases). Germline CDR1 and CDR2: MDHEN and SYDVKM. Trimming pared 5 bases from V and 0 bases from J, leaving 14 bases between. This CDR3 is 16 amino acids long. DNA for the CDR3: TGTGCCAGCAGTCCCAAGGACAAGACCTCTGGAAACACCATATATTTT. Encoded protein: CASSPKDKTSGNTIYF.

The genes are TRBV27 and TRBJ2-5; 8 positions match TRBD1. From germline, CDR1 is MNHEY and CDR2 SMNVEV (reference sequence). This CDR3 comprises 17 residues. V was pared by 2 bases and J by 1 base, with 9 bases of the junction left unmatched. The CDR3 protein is CASSLRQGYGVQETQYF. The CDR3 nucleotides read TGTGCCAGCAGTTTAAGACAGGGGTATGGGGTCCAAGAGACCCAGTACTTC.

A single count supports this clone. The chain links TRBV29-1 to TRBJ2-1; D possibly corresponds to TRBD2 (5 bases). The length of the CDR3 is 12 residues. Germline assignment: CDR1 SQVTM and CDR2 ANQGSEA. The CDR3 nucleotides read TGCACCGTAGCGCGAGCATATGGTGAGCAGTTCTTC. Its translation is CTVARAYGEQFF.

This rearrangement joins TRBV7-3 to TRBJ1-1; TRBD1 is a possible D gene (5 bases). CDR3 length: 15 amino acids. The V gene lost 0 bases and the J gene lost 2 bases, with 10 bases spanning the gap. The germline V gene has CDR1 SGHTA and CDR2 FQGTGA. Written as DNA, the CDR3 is TGTGCCAGCAGCTTAACCCAGGGCAGCAACACTGAAGCTTTCTTT. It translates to CASSLTQGSNTEAFF.

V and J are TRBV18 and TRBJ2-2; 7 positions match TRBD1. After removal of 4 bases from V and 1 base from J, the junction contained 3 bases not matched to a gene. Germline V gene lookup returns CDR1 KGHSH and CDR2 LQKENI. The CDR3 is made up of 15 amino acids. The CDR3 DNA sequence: TGTGCCAGCTCACACGGGACAGTGAACACCGGGGAGCTGTTTTTT. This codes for CASSHGTVNTGELFF. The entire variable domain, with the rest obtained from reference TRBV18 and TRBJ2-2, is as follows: NAGVMQNPRHLVRRRGQEARLRCSPMKGHSHVYWYRQLPEEGLKFMVYLQKENIIDESGMPKERFSAEFPKEGPSILRIQQVVRGDSAAYFCASSHGTVNTGELFFGEGSRLTVL.

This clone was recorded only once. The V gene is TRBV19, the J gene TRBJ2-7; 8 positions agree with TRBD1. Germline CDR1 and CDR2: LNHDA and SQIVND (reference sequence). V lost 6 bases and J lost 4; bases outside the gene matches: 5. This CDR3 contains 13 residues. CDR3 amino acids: CASRAGGSYEQYF. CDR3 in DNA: TGTGCCAGTAGGGCAGGGGGCAGTTACGAGCAGTACTTC.